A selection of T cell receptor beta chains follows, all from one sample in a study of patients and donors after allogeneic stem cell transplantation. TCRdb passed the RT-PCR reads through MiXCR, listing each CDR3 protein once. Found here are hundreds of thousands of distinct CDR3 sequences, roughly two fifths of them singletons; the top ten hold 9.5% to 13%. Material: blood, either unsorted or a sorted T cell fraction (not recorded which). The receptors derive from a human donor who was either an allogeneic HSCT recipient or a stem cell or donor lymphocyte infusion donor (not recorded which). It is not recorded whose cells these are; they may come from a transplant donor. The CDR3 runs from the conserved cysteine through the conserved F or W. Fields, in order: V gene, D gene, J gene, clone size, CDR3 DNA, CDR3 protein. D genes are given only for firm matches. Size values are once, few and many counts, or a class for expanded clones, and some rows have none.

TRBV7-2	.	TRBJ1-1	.	TGTGCCAGCAGACCTGGCCAGCGGATGAACACTGAAGCTTTCTTT	CASRPGQRMNTEAFF
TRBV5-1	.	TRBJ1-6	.	TGCGCCAGCAGCTATCGCCGGGGGGATTCACCCCTCCACTTT	CASSYRRGDSPLHF
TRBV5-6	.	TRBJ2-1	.	TGTGCCAGCAGCTTGGGTGTGGGACCAGGGCCGTGGAATGAGCAGTTCTTC	CASSLGVGPGPWNEQFF
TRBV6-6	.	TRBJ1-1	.	TGTGCCAGCAGTTACGAAGGCACTGAAGCTTTCTTT	CASSYEGTEAFF
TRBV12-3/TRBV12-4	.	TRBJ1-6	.	TGTGCCAGCAGTTTAAGAGTGGGCAATTCACCCCTCCACTTT	CASSLRVGNSPLHF
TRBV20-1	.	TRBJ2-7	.	TGCAGTGCTACGGAGGGGACACCGACCTACGAGCAGTACTTC	CSATEGTPTYEQYF
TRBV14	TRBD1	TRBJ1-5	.	TGTGCCAGCGACCCTACGGTGACAGGGGGCTTCCGCAATCAGCCCCAGCATTTT	CASDPTVTGGFRNQPQHF
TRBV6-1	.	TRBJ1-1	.	TGTGCCAGTTTCCCCCTCCCGGTAGACACTGAAGCTTTCTTT	CASFPLPVDTEAFF
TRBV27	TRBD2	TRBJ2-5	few	TGTGCCAGCAGTTCTCTAGCGGGGTTACAAGAGACCCAGTACTTC	CASSSLAGLQETQYF
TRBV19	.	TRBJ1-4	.	TGTGCCAGTAGTTCCTACGTCGGGGAAAAACTGTTTTTT	CASSSYVGEKLFF
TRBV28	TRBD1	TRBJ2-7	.	TGTGCCAGCAGTCCCCGGACAGGAAATTACGAGCAGTACTTC	CASSPRTGNYEQYF
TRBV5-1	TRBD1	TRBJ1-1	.	TGCGCCAGCAGCTTAACACAGGGGCATAACACTGAAGCTTTCTTT	CASSLTQGHNTEAFF
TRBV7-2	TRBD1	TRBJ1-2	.	TGTGCCAGCAGCAAATACAGGGGGAGGAACTATGGCTACACCTTC	CASSKYRGRNYGYTF
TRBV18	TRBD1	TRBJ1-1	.	TGTGCCAGCTCACCTCGGGACAGAGTCTTGAACACTGAAGCTTTCTTT	CASSPRDRVLNTEAFF
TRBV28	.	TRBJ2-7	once	TGTGCCAGCAGTTTTGCCAGGGCCCCCTACGAGCAGTACTTC	CASSFARAPYEQYF
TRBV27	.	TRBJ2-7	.	TGTGCCAGCAGTATCCGACGGAACTACGAGCAGTACTTC	CASSIRRNYEQYF
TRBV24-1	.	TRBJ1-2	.	TGTGCCACCAGTGACGGGGGAGAGAGGCTCTACACCTTC	CATSDGGERLYTF
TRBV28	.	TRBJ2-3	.	TGTGCCAGCAGTAAGGCGGGGCCAGATACGCAGTATTTT	CASSKAGPDTQYF
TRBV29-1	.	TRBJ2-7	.	TGCAGCGTTGCCCCCCGATACTCCTACGAGCAGTACTTC	CSVAPRYSYEQYF
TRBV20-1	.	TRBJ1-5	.	TGCAGTGCTAGACCCCACGCCGAGAGGGGAGCTCAGCCCCAGCATTTT	CSARPHAERGAQPQHF
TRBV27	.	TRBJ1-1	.	TGTGCCAGCAGTTTTACAGGTTACACTGAAGCTTTCTTT	CASSFTGYTEAFF
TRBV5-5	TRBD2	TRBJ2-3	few	TGTGCCAGCAGCTTTCCGAGACTAGCGGGGGGAGATACGCAGTATTTT	CASSFPRLAGGDTQYF
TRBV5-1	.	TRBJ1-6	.	TGCGCCAGCTCCAACTTTATCGACGATAATTCACCCCTCCACTTT	CASSNFIDDNSPLHF
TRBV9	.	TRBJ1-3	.	TGTGCCAGCAGGGCAGGAGCTTTCCCTGGAAACACCATATATTTT	CASRAGAFPGNTIYF
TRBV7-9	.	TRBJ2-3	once	TGTGCCAGCAGCCCACGGCAGGGTCGTAGCACAGATACGCAGTATTTT	CASSPRQGRSTDTQYF
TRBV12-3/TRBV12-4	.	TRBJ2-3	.	TGTGCCAGCAGATTGGCTAGCACAGATACGCAGTATTTT	CASRLASTDTQYF
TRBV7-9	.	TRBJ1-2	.	TGTGCCAGCAGCTTAGACGTCGGCTATGGCTACACCTTC	CASSLDVGYGYTF